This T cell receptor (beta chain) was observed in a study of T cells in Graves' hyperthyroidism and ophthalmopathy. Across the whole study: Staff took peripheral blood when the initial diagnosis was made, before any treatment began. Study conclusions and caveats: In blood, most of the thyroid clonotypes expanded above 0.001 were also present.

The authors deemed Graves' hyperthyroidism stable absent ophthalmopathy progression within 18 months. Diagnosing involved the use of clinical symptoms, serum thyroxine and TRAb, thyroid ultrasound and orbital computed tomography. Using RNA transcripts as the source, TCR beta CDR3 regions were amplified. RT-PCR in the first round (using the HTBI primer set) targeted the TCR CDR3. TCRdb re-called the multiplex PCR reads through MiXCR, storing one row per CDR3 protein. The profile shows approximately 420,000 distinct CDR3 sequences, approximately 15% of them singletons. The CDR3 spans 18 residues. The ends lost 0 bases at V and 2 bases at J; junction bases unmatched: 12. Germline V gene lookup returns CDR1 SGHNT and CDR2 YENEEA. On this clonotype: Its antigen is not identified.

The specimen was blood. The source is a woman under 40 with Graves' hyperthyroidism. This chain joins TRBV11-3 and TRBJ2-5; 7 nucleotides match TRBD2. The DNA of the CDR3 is TGTGCCAGCAGCTTAGAGGGTTCTCAGCGGGAAATACAAGAGACCCAGTACTTC. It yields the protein CASSLEGSQREIQETQYF.